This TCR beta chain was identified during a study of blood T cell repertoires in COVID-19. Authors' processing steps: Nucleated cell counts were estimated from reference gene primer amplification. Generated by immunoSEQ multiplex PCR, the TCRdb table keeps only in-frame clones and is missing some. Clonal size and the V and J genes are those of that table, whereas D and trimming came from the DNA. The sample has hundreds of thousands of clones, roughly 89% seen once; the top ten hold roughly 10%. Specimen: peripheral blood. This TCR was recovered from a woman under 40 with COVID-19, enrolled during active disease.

CDR3 loop: CASSLFRGRAYEQYF. The CDR3 DNA follows: TGCGCCAGCAGCCTATTCAGGGGGAGAGCCTACGAGCAGTACTTC. The rearrangement links TRBV4-1 to TRBJ2-7, with 7 bases lining up with TRBD1. CDR3 length: 15 amino acids. Germline V gene data show CDR1 as MGHRA and CDR2 as YSYEKL. After removal of 4 bases from V and 2 bases from J, the junction contained 8 bases not matched to a gene.